This T cell receptor (beta chain) was observed in a study of T cell repertoires in cytomegalovirus infection. TCRdb fed the reads into MiXCR, producing one record per CDR3 protein. The sample carries 150,000 to 200,000 distinct CDR3 sequences, approximately 15% recorded once. This clonotype occurred a few times. Germline trimming cut 4 bases from V and 7 bases from J; bases unmatched to any gene: 6. CDR1 and CDR2 from the germline V gene are LGHDT and YNNKEL (reference sequence). The CDR3 sequence is 13 residues long. The sequence was collected from a human donor in good health (CMV status not recorded). Some clones in this sample may be carry-over from other donors' samples. The chain employs TRBV3-1 and TRBJ1-1; the match to TRBD1 covers 7 bases. Sequenced input: PBMCs. The CDR3 sequence: CASSRWTGDEAFF. Here the CDR3 DNA reads TGTGCCAGCAGCCGTTGGACAGGTGATGAAGCTTTCTTT. Supplemented by reference TRBV3-1 and TRBJ1-1, the full variable domain reads DTAVSQTPKYLVTQMGNDKSIKCEQNLGHDTMYWYKQDSKKFLKIMFSYNNKELIINETVPNRFSPKSPDKAHLNLHINSLELGDSAVYFCASSRWTGDEAFFGQGTRLTVV.